This T cell receptor (beta chain) derives from a study of identical twins. This CDR3 is built from 16 residues. Germline CDR1 is MRHNA and CDR2 is SNTAGT. V lost 7 bases and J lost 7; bases outside the gene matches: 18. Whole-study findings and limits: Zero-insertion analyses might be partly confounded by invariant T cells like MAIT and iNKT. Insertion counts were lower in abundant cord blood beta clonotypes, a trend that memory repertoires did not show. The authors drew conclusions from cross-sectional statistical analysis rather than following the same donors.

Each cDNA held unique molecular identifiers, and template switching gave it a universal primer site. In TCRdb, the 5' RACE reads were re-called with MiXCR into one record per CDR3 protein. The sample records approximately 550,000 distinct CDR3 sequences, about a fifth being singletons. Of note for this clonotype: Its antigen is not identified.

In addition, the sample was reused for a study of yellow fever vaccine responses in identical twins.

This chain connects TRBV6-4 to TRBJ2-7; TRBD1 aligns across 8 bases. This TCR was sampled from a woman between 18 and 29 years old in good health. The source material was CD4+ T cells sorted from blood. The CDR3 DNA reads TGTGCCAGCACCCCAGGCGGGCAGGGGGCGACTTGTGAGCAGTACGTC. It yields the protein CASTPGGQGATCEQYV.